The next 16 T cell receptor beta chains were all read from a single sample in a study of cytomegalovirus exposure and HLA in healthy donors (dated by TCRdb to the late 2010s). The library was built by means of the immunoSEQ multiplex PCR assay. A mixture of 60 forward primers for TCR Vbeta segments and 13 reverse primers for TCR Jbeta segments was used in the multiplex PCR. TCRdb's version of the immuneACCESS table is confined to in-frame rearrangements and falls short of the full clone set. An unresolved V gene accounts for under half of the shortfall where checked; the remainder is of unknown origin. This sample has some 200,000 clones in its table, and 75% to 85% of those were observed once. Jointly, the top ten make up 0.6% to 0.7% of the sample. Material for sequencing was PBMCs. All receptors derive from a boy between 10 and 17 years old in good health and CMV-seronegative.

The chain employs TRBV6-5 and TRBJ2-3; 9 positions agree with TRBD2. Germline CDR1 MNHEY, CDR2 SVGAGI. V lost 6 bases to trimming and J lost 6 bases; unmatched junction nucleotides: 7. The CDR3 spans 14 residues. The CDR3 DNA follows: TGTGCCAGCAGCTCCGGGACTAGCCTCGATACGCAGTATTTT. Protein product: CASSSGTSLDTQYF.

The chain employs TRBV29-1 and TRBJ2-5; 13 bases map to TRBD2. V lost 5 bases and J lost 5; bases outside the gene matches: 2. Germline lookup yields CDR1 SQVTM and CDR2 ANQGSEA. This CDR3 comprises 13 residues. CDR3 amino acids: CSVTTSGGETQYF. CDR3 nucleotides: TGCAGCGTTACGACTAGCGGGGGGGAGACCCAGTACTTC.

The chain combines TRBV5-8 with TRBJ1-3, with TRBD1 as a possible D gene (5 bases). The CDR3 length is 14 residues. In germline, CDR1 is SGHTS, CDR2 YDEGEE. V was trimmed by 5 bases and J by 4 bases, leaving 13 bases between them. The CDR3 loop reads CASRWGGLGNTIYF. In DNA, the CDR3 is TGTGCCAGCAGGTGGGGGGGACTCGGAAACACCATATATTTT.

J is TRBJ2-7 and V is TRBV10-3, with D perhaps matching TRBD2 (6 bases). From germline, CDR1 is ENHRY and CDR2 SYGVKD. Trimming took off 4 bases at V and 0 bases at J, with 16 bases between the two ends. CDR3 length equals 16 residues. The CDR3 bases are TGTGCCATCAGTGGGACTGGTTCTAGCGCCTCCTACGAGCAGTACTTC. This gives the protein CAISGTGSSASYEQYF.

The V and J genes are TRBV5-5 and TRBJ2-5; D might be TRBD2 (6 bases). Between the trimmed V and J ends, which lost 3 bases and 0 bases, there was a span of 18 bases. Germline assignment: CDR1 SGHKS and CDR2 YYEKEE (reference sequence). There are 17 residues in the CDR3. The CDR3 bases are TGTGCCAGCAGCTCTCACGGGGGACCCCTCGACCAAGAGACCCAGTACTTC. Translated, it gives CASSSHGGPLDQETQYF.

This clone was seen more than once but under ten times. CDR3 protein: CASSLLAGYSYNEQFF. CDR3 bases: TGCGCCAGCAGCCTTCTAGCGGGTTACTCCTACAATGAGCAGTTCTTC. This sequence joins TRBV4-3 and TRBJ2-1, with 8 bases that match TRBD2. The trim removed 4 bases at V and 0 bases at J, leaving 5 bases unmatched. The CDR3 has 16 residues. Per germline, CDR1 LGHNA and CDR2 YSLEER.

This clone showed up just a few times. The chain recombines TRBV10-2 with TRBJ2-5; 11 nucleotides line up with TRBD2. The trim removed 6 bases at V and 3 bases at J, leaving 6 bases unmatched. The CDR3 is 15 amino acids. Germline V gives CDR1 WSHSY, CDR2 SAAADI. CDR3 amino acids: CASRNLGLAEETQYF. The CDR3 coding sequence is TGCGCCAGCAGGAACTTGGGACTAGCGGAAGAGACCCAGTACTTC.

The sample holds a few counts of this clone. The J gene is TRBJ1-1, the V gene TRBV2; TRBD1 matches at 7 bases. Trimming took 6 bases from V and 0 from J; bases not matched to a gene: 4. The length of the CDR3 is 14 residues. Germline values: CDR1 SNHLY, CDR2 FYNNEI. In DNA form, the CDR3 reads TGTGCCAGCAGCAAGGACAGGATGAACACTGAAGCTTTCTTT. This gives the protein CASSKDRMNTEAFF.

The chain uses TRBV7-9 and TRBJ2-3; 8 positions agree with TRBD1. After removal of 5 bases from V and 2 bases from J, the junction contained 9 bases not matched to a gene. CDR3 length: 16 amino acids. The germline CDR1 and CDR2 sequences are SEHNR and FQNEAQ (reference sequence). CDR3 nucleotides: TGTGCCAGCAGCCAAACCAGGACAGGGAACACAGATACGCAGTATTTT. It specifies CASSQTRTGNTDTQYF.

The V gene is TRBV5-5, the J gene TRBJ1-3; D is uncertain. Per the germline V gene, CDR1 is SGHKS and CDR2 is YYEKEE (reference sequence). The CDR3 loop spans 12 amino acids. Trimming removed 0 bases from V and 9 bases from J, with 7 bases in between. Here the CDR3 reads CASSLDGSTIYF. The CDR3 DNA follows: TGTGCCAGCAGCTTGGACGGTAGCACCATATATTTT. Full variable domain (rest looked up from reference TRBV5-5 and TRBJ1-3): DAGVTQSPTHLIKTRGQQVTLRCSPISGHKSVSWYQQVLGQGPQFIFQYYEKEERGRGNFPDRFSARQFPNYSSELNVNALLLGDSALYLCASSLDGSTIYFGEGSWLTVV.

In nucleotides, the CDR3 is TGTGCCAGCAGCTTAGGGACAGTTCATCAGCCCCAGCATTTT. Translating gives CASSLGTVHQPQHF. V and J are TRBV5-6 and TRBJ1-5; 7 bases agree with TRBD1. The V and J ends lost 2 bases and 5 bases, in that order; junction bases with no gene match: 4. Germline CDR1 and CDR2: SGHDT and YYEEEE. The CDR3 runs to 14 residues.

The CDR3 sequence: CAWEPQVGGSYEQYF. The CDR3 DNA reads TGTGCCTGGGAACCTCAGGTGGGGGGGTCCTACGAGCAGTACTTC. The chain employs TRBV30 and TRBJ2-7; 7 bases match TRBD2. Germline CDR1 GTSNPN, CDR2 SVGIG (reference sequence). Losses at the gene ends were 5 bases for V and 1 base for J; bases not matched to a gene: 11. This CDR3 comprises 15 residues.

The CDR3 is CASSLAGTASYEQYF. For the CDR3, the DNA is TGTGCCAGCAGCTTGGCCGGGACAGCTTCCTACGAGCAGTACTTC. The chain uses TRBV13 and TRBJ2-7; 7 bases fit TRBD1. Germline V gene data show CDR1 as PRHDT and CDR2 as FYEKMQ (reference sequence). Trimming removed 3 bases from V and 1 base from J; junction bases left unmatched: 6. The CDR3 has 15 residues.

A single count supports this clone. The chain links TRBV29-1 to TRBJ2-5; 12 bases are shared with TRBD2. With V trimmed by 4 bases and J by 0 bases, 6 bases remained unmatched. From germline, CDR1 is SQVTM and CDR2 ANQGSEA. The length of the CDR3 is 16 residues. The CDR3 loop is CSVGGLAGVYQETQYF. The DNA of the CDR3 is TGCAGCGTTGGGGGACTAGCGGGTGTGTACCAAGAGACCCAGTACTTC.

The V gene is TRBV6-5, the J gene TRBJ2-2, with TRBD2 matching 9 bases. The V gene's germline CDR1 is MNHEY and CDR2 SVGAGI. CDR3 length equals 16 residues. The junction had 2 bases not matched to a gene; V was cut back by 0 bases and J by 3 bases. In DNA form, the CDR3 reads TGTGCCAGCAGTTACTCTGGACTAGCGTACACCGGGGAGCTGTTTTTT. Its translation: CASSYSGLAYTGELFF.

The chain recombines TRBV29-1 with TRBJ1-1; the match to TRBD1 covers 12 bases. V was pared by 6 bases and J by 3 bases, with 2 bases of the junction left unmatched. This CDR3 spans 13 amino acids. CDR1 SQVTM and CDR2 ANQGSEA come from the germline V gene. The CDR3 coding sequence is TGCAGCGTGGGGACAGGGGGCCACACTGAAGCTTTCTTT. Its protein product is CSVGTGGHTEAFF. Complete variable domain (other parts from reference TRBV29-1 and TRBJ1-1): SAVISQKPSRDICQRGTSLTIQCQVDSQVTMMFWYRQQPGQSLTLIATANQGSEATYESGFVIDKFPISRPNLTFSTLTVSNMSPEDSSIYLCSVGTGGHTEAFFGQGTRLTVV.